The clone carrying this T cell receptor (beta chain) was seen just once. Assay: immunoSEQ multiplex PCR; the TCRdb copy retains only in-frame clones and omits some. The sample has fewer than 35,000 clones; about 88% are singletons. This sample was taken from a study of blood T cell repertoires in COVID-19. Study-wide background: Samples representing acute and convalescent COVID-19 were sourced from the United States, Italy and Spain. The analysed material was cDNA or gDNA that came from T cells, B-cell-depleted T cells, or PBMCs.

With V trimmed by 5 bases and J by 2 bases, 4 bases remained unmatched. Per germline, CDR1 ENHRY and CDR2 SYGVKD. This CDR3 comprises 14 residues. This sequence was found in a man between 65 and 85 years old with active COVID-19. The genes are TRBV10-3 and TRBJ1-1, with 8 positions matching TRBD1. What was sequenced was peripheral blood. DNA for the CDR3: TGTGCCATCAGTAAACAGGGGGTTAACACTGAAGCTTTCTTT. It encodes CAISKQGVNTEAFF.